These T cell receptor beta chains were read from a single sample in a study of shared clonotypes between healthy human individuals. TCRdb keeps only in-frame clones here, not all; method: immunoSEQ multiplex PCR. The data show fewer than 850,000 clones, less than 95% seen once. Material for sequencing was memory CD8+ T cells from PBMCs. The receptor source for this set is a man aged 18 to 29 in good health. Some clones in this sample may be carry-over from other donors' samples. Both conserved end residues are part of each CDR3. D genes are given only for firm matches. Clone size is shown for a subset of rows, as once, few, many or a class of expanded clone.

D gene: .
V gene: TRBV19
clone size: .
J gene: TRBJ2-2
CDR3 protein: CASSIDGLSLSTGELFF
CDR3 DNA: TGTGCCAGTAGTATAGATGGGCTCTCGCTTAGCACCGGGGAGCTGTTTTTT

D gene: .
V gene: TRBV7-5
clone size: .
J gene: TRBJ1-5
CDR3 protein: CVRSRSTGAGSNQPQHF
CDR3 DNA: TGTGTCAGAAGCCGTTCGACAGGCGCCGGTAGCAATCAGCCCCAGCATTTT

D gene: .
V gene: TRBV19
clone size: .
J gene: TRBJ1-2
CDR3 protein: CASRGAGGYGYTF
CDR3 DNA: TGTGCCAGTAGGGGGGCAGGTGGCTATGGCTACACCTTC

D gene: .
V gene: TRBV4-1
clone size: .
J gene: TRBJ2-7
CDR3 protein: CASSQGRGTDEQYF
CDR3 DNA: TGCGCCAGCAGCCAAGGAAGGGGAACCGACGAGCAGTACTTC

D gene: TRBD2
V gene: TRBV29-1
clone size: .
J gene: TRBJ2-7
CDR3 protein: CSAAGDSYEQYF
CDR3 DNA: TGCAGCGCCGCGGGGGACTCCTACGAGCAGTACTTC

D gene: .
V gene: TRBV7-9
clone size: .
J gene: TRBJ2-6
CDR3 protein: CASSFLDSGANVLTF
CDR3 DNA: TGTGCCAGCAGCTTTCTAGACTCTGGGGCCAACGTCCTGACTTTC

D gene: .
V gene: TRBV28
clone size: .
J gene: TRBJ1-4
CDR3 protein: CASSLSGHEKLFF
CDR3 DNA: TGTGCCAGCAGTTTAAGCGGTCATGAAAAACTGTTTTTT

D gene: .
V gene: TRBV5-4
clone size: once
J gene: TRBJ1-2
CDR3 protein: CASSLDWSHYGYTF
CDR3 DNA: TGTGCCAGCAGCTTGGATTGGTCCCACTATGGCTACACCTTC

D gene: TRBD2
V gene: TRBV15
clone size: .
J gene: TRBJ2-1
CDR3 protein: CATSRDNIFSSGAYNEQFF
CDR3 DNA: TGTGCCACCAGCAGAGATAATATCTTTTCTAGCGGGGCCTACAATGAGCAGTTCTTC

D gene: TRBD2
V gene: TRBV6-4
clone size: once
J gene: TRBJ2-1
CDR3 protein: CASSSSGSSYNEQFF
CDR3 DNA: TGTGCCAGCAGTTCCAGCGGGAGTTCCTACAATGAGCAGTTCTTC

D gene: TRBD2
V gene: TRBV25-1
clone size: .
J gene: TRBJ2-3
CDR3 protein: CASSVGLAGFTDTQYF
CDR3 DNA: TGTGCCAGCAGTGTGGGACTAGCGGGATTCACAGATACGCAGTATTTT

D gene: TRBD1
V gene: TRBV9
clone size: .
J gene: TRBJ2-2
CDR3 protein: CASSAPGQQLSTGELFF
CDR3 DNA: TGTGCCAGCAGCGCCCCGGGACAGCAATTATCCACCGGGGAGCTGTTTTTT

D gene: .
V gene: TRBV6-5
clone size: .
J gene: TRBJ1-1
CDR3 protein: CASSPRARPDTEAFF
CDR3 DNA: TGTGCCAGCAGTCCAAGGGCCCGCCCGGACACTGAAGCTTTCTTT

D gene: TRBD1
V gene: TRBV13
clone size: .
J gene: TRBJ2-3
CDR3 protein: CASSSSGGRADTQYF
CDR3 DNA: TGTGCCAGCAGCTCCTCAGGGGGCAGGGCAGATACGCAGTATTTT

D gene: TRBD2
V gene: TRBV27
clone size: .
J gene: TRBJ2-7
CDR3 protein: CASSPSSGPRAYEQYF
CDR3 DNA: TGTGCCAGCAGTCCGTCTAGCGGGCCGAGGGCCTACGAGCAGTACTTC

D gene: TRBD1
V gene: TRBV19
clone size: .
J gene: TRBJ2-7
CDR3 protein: CASRPDRRSSYEQYF
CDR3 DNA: TGTGCCAGTAGACCGGACAGGCGTAGCTCCTACGAGCAGTACTTC